The T cell receptor beta chain under discussion was sequenced for a study of CD8 T cells in Susac syndrome. As regards this clonotype: The antigen remains undetermined.

General study findings and limits: As the study acknowledged, the number of individuals in its TCR sequencing and HLA analysis was relatively small.

CD8+ and CD4+ T cells taken from blood had their TCR beta sequenced. Matching for age and sex applied to the controls, who were healthy donors. Reverse transcription of roughly 0.45 to 1 ug RNA used random hexamers. Amplification of TCR beta CDR3 spanned 54 Vbeta and 13 Jbeta via immunoSEQ multiplex PCR. MiXCR was run by TCRdb on the immunoSEQ multiplex PCR reads, yielding one entry per CDR3 protein. The top ten clones hold around 0.1% of a sample with about 200,000 distinct CDR3 sequences, 95% of them seen once. Material for sequencing was CD4+ T cells from PBMCs. The clonotype originates from a human donor in good health.

CDR3 DNA sequence: TGCAGTGCCCTATTCGGGGGAGGTAAAGCTTTCTTT. It yields the protein CSALFGGGKAFF. V is TRBV20-1 and J is TRBJ1-1; D is possibly TRBD1 (5 bases). Trimming cost V 6 bases and J 9 bases, with 17 bases left between them. The germline V gene has CDR1 DFQATT and CDR2 SNEGSKA (reference sequence). CDR3 length: 12 residues.